The rows below give T cell receptor beta chains drawn from one sample of a study of T cell repertoires in cytomegalovirus infection. TCRdb ran MiXCR on the reads and lists one entry per CDR3 protein. The sample yields 570,000 or so distinct CDR3 sequences, around 40% seen once. Their specific antigens are unknown. Sequenced here: cultured PBMCs, sampled from culture after CMV antigen stimulation. The receptors here all came from a human donor in good health (CMV status not recorded). Some clones in this sample may be carry-over from other donors' samples. Both conserved end residues are part of each CDR3. The D gene is left open where the match is weak. Expanded clones get a size class; other rows say once, few or many, or leave the size out.

TRBJ1-2,.,.,TRBV4-2,CASSQVTGLYGYTF,TGTGCCAGCAGCCAAGTCACAGGCCTCTATGGCTACACCTTC
TRBJ2-1,few,.,TRBV6-2/TRBV6-3,CASSYSRDEQFF,TGTGCCAGCAGTTACTCTCGCGATGAGCAGTTCTTC
TRBJ2-1,few,TRBD2,TRBV20-1,CSARGLAVLNEQFF,TGCAGTGCTAGAGGGCTAGCGGTTTTGAATGAGCAGTTCTTC
TRBJ1-2,few,.,TRBV12-3/TRBV12-4,CASSSGAGYGYTF,TGTGCCAGCAGTTCCGGGGCCGGCTATGGCTACACCTTC
TRBJ2-7,many,.,TRBV28,CASSLSNGIYEQYF,TGTGCCAGCAGTTTATCAAACGGGATCTACGAGCAGTACTTC
TRBJ1-6,.,.,TRBV7-2,CASSPDSNSPLHF,TGTGCCAGCAGCCCGGACAGTAATTCACCCCTCCACTTT
TRBJ2-2,.,.,TRBV12-5,CASGLENTGELFF,TGTGCTAGTGGTTTGGAGAACACCGGGGAGCTGTTTTTT
TRBJ2-7,many,TRBD1,TRBV7-2,CASSLVGGGEQYF,TGTGCCAGCAGCTTAGTAGGGGGCGGGGAGCAGTACTTC
TRBJ2-1,.,.,TRBV7-2,CASSLAWSGYEQFF,TGTGCCAGCAGCTTAGCGTGGAGTGGGTATGAGCAGTTCTTC
TRBJ2-4,.,.,TRBV7-9,CASSPGRVQYF,TGTGCCAGCAGCCCCGGACGGGTTCAGTACTTC
TRBJ1-4,.,TRBD1,TRBV19,CAIEDRATQKLFF,TGTGCCATCGAGGACAGGGCAACCCAAAAACTGTTTTTT
TRBJ2-1,.,.,TRBV9,CASSVGETGTEQFF,TGTGCCAGCAGCGTAGGGGAGACCGGTACCGAGCAGTTCTTC
TRBJ2-3,.,.,TRBV7-6,CATSPDTGDTQYF,TGTGCCACGTCTCCGGACACGGGGGATACGCAGTATTTT
TRBJ2-3,.,TRBD2,TRBV6-5,CASSYGEGGRGDTQYF,TGTGCCAGCAGTTACGGCGAGGGAGGGCGGGGAGATACGCAGTATTTT
TRBJ2-5,.,.,TRBV18,CASSPTKSQETQYF,TGTGCCAGCTCACCGACGAAAAGTCAAGAGACCCAGTACTTC
TRBJ2-7,.,.,TRBV7-8,CASSLGAGHTYEQYF,TGTGCCAGCAGCTTAGGGGCAGGACATACCTACGAGCAGTACTTC
TRBJ1-4,once,.,TRBV15,CATSSFSNEKLFF,TGTGCCACCAGCAGCTTCTCTAATGAAAAACTGTTTTTT
TRBJ2-7,.,.,TRBV7-2,CASSLGRVYSYEQYF,TGTGCCAGCAGCTTGGGCAGGGTTTACTCCTACGAGCAGTACTTC
TRBJ2-2,.,.,TRBV5-4,CASSLGSARSGELFF,TGTGCCAGCAGCTTGGGTTCCGCCCGGTCCGGGGAGCTGTTTTTT
TRBJ2-2,many,TRBD2,TRBV7-2,CASSLDRTSGGAGELFF,TGTGCCAGCAGCTTAGACCGGACTAGCGGGGGGGCCGGGGAGCTGTTTTTT
TRBJ1-2,.,.,TRBV9,CASSATADPQIRGYTF,TGTGCCAGCAGCGCAACCGCTGACCCCCAAATTCGGGGCTACACCTTC
TRBJ2-3,.,.,TRBV20-1,CSARETNTDTQYF,TGCAGTGCTAGGGAGACAAACACAGATACGCAGTATTTT
TRBJ2-3,.,.,TRBV19,CASSICPPRCRMSDTQYF,TGTGCCAGTAGTATCTGCCCTCCCCGCTGCCGAATGTCGGATACGCAGTATTTT
TRBJ2-1,.,.,TRBV29-1,CSVEDQALNEQFF,TGCAGCGTTGAAGATCAGGCACTCAATGAGCAGTTCTTC
TRBJ1-2,.,TRBD1,TRBV2,CAIRGTGLRYTF,TGTGCCATCCGGGGGACAGGGTTACGCTACACCTTC
TRBJ2-1,.,TRBD2,TRBV6-1,CATSSGRAGYNEQFF,TGTGCCACGTCTTCCGGGAGGGCCGGGTACAATGAGCAGTTCTTC
TRBJ1-4,few,.,TRBV7-6,CASGDWDEKLFF,TGTGCCAGCGGTGACTGGGATGAAAAACTGTTTTTT
TRBJ1-6,.,TRBD1,TRBV2,CASRAGTGWNSPLHF,TGTGCCAGCAGGGCCGGGACAGGTTGGAATTCACCCCTCCACTTT
TRBJ2-5,.,.,TRBV11-2,CASSLLRSETQYF,TGTGCCAGCAGCTTATTACGGTCCGAGACCCAGTACTTC
TRBJ2-5,few,TRBD1,TRBV12-3/TRBV12-4,CASRPRGQGGETQYF,TGTGCCAGCAGACCTCGAGGACAGGGGGGAGAGACCCAGTACTTC
TRBJ2-5,few,.,TRBV7-9,CAGTKDGETQYF,TGTGCCGGAACTAAGGATGGGGAGACCCAGTACTTC
TRBJ2-1,few,TRBD2,TRBV6-2/TRBV6-3,CASSYGGFITSAGVVEQFF,TGTGCCAGCAGTTACGGGGGGTTCATAACCTCAGCGGGAGTCGTCGAGCAGTTCTTC
TRBJ2-5,.,.,TRBV7-2,CASSVSTAEETQYF,TGTGCCAGCAGCGTCAGCACGGCCGAAGAGACCCAGTACTTC
TRBJ1-1,.,TRBD1,TRBV4-1,CASSQEGTGDPEAFF,TGCGCCAGCAGCCAAGAAGGGACAGGGGATCCTGAAGCTTTCTTT
TRBJ1-1,few,TRBD1,TRBV12-3/TRBV12-4,CASSGQAYEAFF,TGTGCCAGCAGTGGACAGGCCTACGAAGCTTTCTTT
TRBJ1-4,few,TRBD1,TRBV5-1,CASSRQGVVEKLFF,TGCGCCAGCAGCCGACAGGGGGTGGTTGAAAAACTGTTTTTT